Presented here are 10 T cell receptor beta chains from one specimen sequenced in a study of blood T cells in healthy people across ages. A sample-barcoded 5' primer and a J-beta primer mix were used in a second PCR of roughly 6 to 11 cycles. TCRdb independently ran MiXCR on the 5' RACE reads; one entry per CDR3 protein. The sample carries 1.5 million to 2 million distinct CDR3 sequences, roughly 32% recorded once. The sample consisted of blood. Every receptor here comes from a woman in her 30s in good health.

This clonotype has a handful of counts. V gene TRBV10-2 combines with J gene TRBJ2-5; D remains unclear. This CDR3 is built from 16 residues. CDR1 WSHSY and CDR2 SAAADI come from the germline V gene. V gave up 3 bases and J gave up 5 bases, with 19 bases separating them. The CDR3 DNA reads as TGCGCCAGCAGTGAAATAGACACCCTACGGACGGAGACCCAGTACTTC. Protein product: CASSEIDTLRTETQYF.

On this clonotype itself: A much larger clonotype is one base distant, so this may be a read error. The chain employs TRBV5-1 and TRBJ2-7, with TRBD2 as a possible D gene (6 bases). CDR1 is SGHRS and CDR2 is YFSETQ in the germline V gene. The CDR3 runs to 12 residues. The CDR3 sequence is CTSSLASGEQYF. The CDR3, as DNA: TGCACCAGCAGCTTGGCCAGCGGGGAGCAGTACTTC.

At least ten counts were recorded for this clonotype. The chain couples TRBV4-1 to TRBJ2-4, with D perhaps TRBD2 (6 bases). Deletions cut 1 base from V and 2 bases from J, with 12 bases between. Germline CDR1 is MGHRA and CDR2 is YSYEKL. This CDR3 contains 16 residues. In nucleotides, the CDR3 is TGCGCCAGCAGCCAAGTGGCGGCGGGGACCAAAAACATTCAGTACTTC. Translated: CASSQVAAGTKNIQYF.

The chain uses TRBV20-1 and TRBJ2-6; D ambiguous. The germline V and J ends were trimmed by 7 bases and 2 bases, with 9 bases remaining between them. In germline, CDR1 is DFQATT, CDR2 SNEGSKA (reference sequence). The CDR3 runs to 13 residues. In nucleotides, the CDR3 is TGCAGTGGAGGTTTCCCTGGGGCCAACGTCCTGACTTTC. Amino acid sequence: CSGGFPGANVLTF.

This clonotype appeared a few times. V usage is TRBV20-1 and J usage is TRBJ2-3; 7 nucleotides align to TRBD1. The ends lost 0 bases at V and 5 bases at J; junction bases unmatched: 11. The length of the CDR3 is 16 residues. CDR1 is DFQATT, CDR2 SNEGSKA, per germline (reference sequence). CDR3 residues: CSARDQRTGPRDTQYF. CDR3 sequence (DNA): TGCAGTGCTAGAGATCAAAGGACAGGACCACGAGATACGCAGTATTTT.

The chain couples TRBV12-3 or TRBV12-4 to TRBJ2-6; D is undetermined. V was trimmed by 9 bases and J by 4 bases, leaving 13 bases between them. The CDR3 contains 14 residues. The CDR3: CASLAVVGANVLTF. CDR3 nucleotide sequence: TGTGCCAGTCTGGCAGTGGTCGGGGCCAACGTCCTGACTTTC.

V is TRBV28 and J is TRBJ2-6; D gene unclear. This CDR3 has 15 amino acids. Germline assignment: CDR1 MDHEN and CDR2 SYDVKM. V lost 6 bases to trimming and J lost 2 bases, with 11 bases between them. The CDR3 DNA sequence: TGTGCCAGCAGGACTCAGGCCGCTGGGGCCAACGTCCTGACTTTC. Its protein is CASRTQAAGANVLTF. Variable domain in full (rest from reference TRBV28 and TRBJ2-6): DVKVTQSSRYLVKRTGEKVFLECVQDMDHENMFWYRQDPGLGLRLIYFSYDVKMKEKGDIPEGYSVSREKKERFSLILESASTNQTSMYLCASRTQAAGANVLTFGAGSRLTVL.

The chain combines TRBV29-1 with TRBJ2-1; 15 bases align to TRBD2. Trimming cost V 2 bases and J 9 bases; bases outside gene matches: 5. CDR1 and CDR2 (germline): SQVTM, ANQGSEA. This CDR3 spans 15 amino acids. CDR3 sequence reads: CSVESAGLAGGEQFF. In DNA, the CDR3 is TGCAGCGTTGAATCTGCGGGACTAGCGGGAGGTGAGCAGTTCTTC.

This chain links TRBV6-1 with TRBJ2-1; D is unclear. CDR1 and CDR2 from the germline V gene are MNHNS and SASEGT. The CDR3 sequence is 12 residues long. The germline V and J ends were trimmed by 6 bases and 6 bases, with 9 bases remaining between them. CDR3 DNA sequence: TGTGCCAGCAGGGCCCCTACCAATGAGCAGTTCTTC. This gives the protein CASRAPTNEQFF.

The chain employs TRBV5-4 and TRBJ2-1, with 9 positions matching TRBD2. Germline loops: CDR1 SGHNT, CDR2 YYREEE (reference sequence). CDR3 length: 13 residues. The V segment lost 4 bases and the J segment 8 bases; nucleotides outside the gene matches: 4. The CDR3 bases are TGTGCCAGCAGCGCCGGGACTAGCTATGAGCAGTTCTTC. It specifies CASSAGTSYEQFF.